The clone carrying this T cell receptor beta chain showed up many times. Its antigen is not known. The data belong to a study of T-cell memory formation after mild COVID-19. Study-level results: Mostly located in CM and EM were contracting CD4+ clones, with contracting CD8+ clones located in EMRA. Still unconfirmed is whether the second-wave clones peaking on day 37 recognized SARS-CoV-2. Later expanders leaned CD4+, whereas clones that contracted between day 15 and 85 were balanced CD4/CD8.

Germline V gene sequence: CDR1 SGHNT, CDR2 YYREEE (reference sequence). V lost 5 bases to trimming and J lost 2 bases, with 8 bases between them. The CDR3 loop spans 12 amino acids. Each CDR3 protein is one row after TCRdb ran MiXCR on the 5' RACE reads. The sample has roughly 580,000 distinct CDR3 sequences; roughly 18% are singletons. This chain connects TRBV5-4 to TRBJ2-7; no clear D. The specimen was PBMCs or a T cell subset sorted from them (not recorded which). This receptor was identified in an adult woman who had mild COVID-19 (a few samples of this study predate the infection). Cell type and time point are not known. The CDR3 DNA follows: TGTGCCAGCAGTTCCTCGGCCTACGAGCAGTACTTC. Its protein is CASSSSAYEQYF.